This TCR beta chain was obtained from a study of blood T cells in healthy people across ages. V lost 4 bases and J lost 7, with 13 bases in between. CDR1 is MNHEY, CDR2 SMNVEV, per germline (reference sequence). The CDR3 length is 13 residues. With a J-beta primer mix and a sample-barcoded 5' primer, a second PCR ran roughly 6 to 11 cycles. MiXCR, applied by TCRdb to the 5' RACE reads, yields one record per CDR3 protein. Of about 930,000 distinct CDR3 sequences listed, just under 30% were seen once; the top ten hold 10% to 13%. These same data were also listed under a study on T cells of mothers and their children. That source notes: All donors were healthy and Caucasian; they were three mothers and their six children.

This chain links TRBV27 with TRBJ2-5; D may be TRBD2 (5 bases). The source is a woman between 40 and 50 years old in good health. The sample was blood. CDR3 protein: CASSSDRGGTQYF. CDR3 nucleotide sequence: TGTGCCAGCAGTTCGGATAGAGGAGGGACCCAGTACTTC.